The 31 T cell receptor beta chains below come from one sample, sequenced in a study of T cell clonality in common variable immunodeficiency. Study findings and constraints: In common variable immunodeficiency, TCR beta chains reportedly carried fewer deletions and N-nucleotide insertions.

No antigens are known for them. The repertoire was sequenced with immunoSEQ multiplex PCR; TCRdb's copy has only in-frame clones and lacks some. Sampling found about 15,000 clones, none seen once. The sequenced material came from peripheral blood mononuclear cells. These receptors originate from a human donor with common variable immunodeficiency.

This clone has just a few counts. The CDR3 loop is CASSFPDIDGYTF. CDR3 DNA (partial): TGTGCCAGCAGCTTTCCCGACATAGATGGC. V usage is TRBV7-6 and J usage is TRBJ1-2; no clear D gene. The read falls 3 residues short of the CDR3 end, and the missing part is taken from the germline J gene. The V end lost 3 bases, the J end lost 6 bases, and 11 bases lay between the germline ends. Germline CDR1 SGHVS, CDR2 FNYEAQ. The CDR3 loop spans 13 amino acids.

This clone was picked up many times. The CDR3 loop reads CASSSDREKGYTF. The DNA read from the CDR3 is TGTGCCAGCAGCTCTGACAGGGAGAAAGGC. The chain has TRBV7-9 and TRBJ1-2; 7 bases agree with TRBD1. Read coverage stops 3 residues before the CDR3 terminus; the germline J gene supplies the remainder. This CDR3 region has 13 residues. The germline gives CDR1 SEHNR, CDR2 FQNEAQ (reference sequence). Based on the CDR3 plus reference TRBV7-9 and TRBJ1-2, the full variable domain is DTGVSQNPRHKITKRGQNVTFRCDPISEHNRLYWYRQTLGQGPEFLTYFQNEAQLEKSRLLSDRFSAERPKGSFSTLEIQRTEQGDSAMYLCASSSDREKGYTFGSGTRLTVV.

A note on this clone: The CDR3 extends 3 residues past the end of the read, so its final part is completed from the germline J gene. The gene calls are TRBV19 and TRBJ1-2; the match to TRBD1 covers 10 bases. The CDR3 spans 15 residues. Trimming at V came to 6 bases and at J to 0 bases, leaving 4 bases not matched to a gene. Per germline, CDR1 LNHDA and CDR2 SQIVND (reference sequence). CDR3 DNA, as far as it was read: TGTGCCAGTAGACCGGGACAGGGGACTAACTATGGC. Translated: CASRPGQGTNYG. The whole CDR3 reads CASRPGQGTNYGYTF.

Remarks on this clone: The CDR3 extends 3 residues past the end of the read, so its final part is completed from the germline J gene. The J gene is TRBJ2-1, the V gene TRBV19; 11 nucleotides match TRBD2. The CDR3 has 14 residues. V lost 10 bases to trimming and J lost 8 bases; unmatched junction nucleotides: 10. The germline gives CDR1 LNHDA, CDR2 SQIVND (reference sequence). This CDR3 reads CATLSGRASHEQFF. The CDR3 bases that were read are TGTGCCACCCTTAGCGGGAGGGCTTCGCATGAG.

Regarding this clone: The read ends 3 residues early relative to the CDR3; the germline J gene fills the gap. The chain links TRBV30 to TRBJ2-5; D ambiguous. The germline V and J ends were trimmed by 5 bases and 3 bases, with 13 bases remaining between them. Germline V CDR1 and CDR2: GTSNPN, SVGIG (reference sequence). The CDR3 spans 13 residues. The CDR3 bases that were read are TGTGCCTGGTCGTGGCTACAGAAAGAGACC. It translates to CAWSWLQKET. The whole CDR3 is CAWSWLQKETQYF.

This clone showed up just a few times. The sequence runs out 3 residues before the end of the CDR3; the remainder is reconstructed from the germline J gene. The chain links TRBV10-1 to TRBJ1-6, with TRBD1 matching 10 bases. J lost 7 bases, V lost 8 bases, and 2 bases had no gene match. The CDR3 is 13 amino acids. CDR1 WNHNN and CDR2 SYGVQD come from the germline V gene (reference sequence). The CDR3 reads CASSGQGNSPLHF. The DNA read from the CDR3 is TGCGCCAGCTCGGGACAGGGGAATTCACCC.

As for this clone: Coverage ceases 3 residues before the CDR3 finishes, and the germline J gene fills in the end. This chain joins TRBV7-6 and TRBJ1-1; 7 bases map to TRBD1. This CDR3 has 13 amino acids. Germline values: CDR1 SGHVS, CDR2 FNYEAQ. V gave up 5 bases and J gave up 3 bases; unmatched junction bases: 3. CDR3 sequence: CASSKTGYTEAFF. CDR3 DNA (partial): TGTGCCAGCAGCAAGACAGGGTACACTGAA.

This clone was counted only a few times. Read coverage stops 3 residues before the CDR3 terminus; the germline J gene supplies the remainder. The chain carries TRBV7-2 and TRBJ1-2, with 7 nucleotides matching TRBD1. Germline V gene sequence: CDR1 SGHTA, CDR2 FQGNSA. This CDR3 contains 16 residues. With V trimmed by 0 bases and J by 3 bases, 7 bases remained unmatched. CDR3 region: CASSLAPGQSDYGYTF. CDR3 bases read: TGTGCCAGCAGCTTAGCCCCGGGACAGAGCGACTATGGC.

This clone was observed a few times. The read terminates 3 residues before the CDR3 end, so the remaining end is supplied by the germline J gene. V and J are TRBV11-2 and TRBJ2-7; D gene ambiguous. V was shortened by 3 bases and J by 3 bases, with 6 bases between the two germline ends. This CDR3 contains 12 residues. Germline V gene sequence: CDR1 SGHAT, CDR2 FQNNGV. CDR3 in amino acids: CASSFGLYEQYF. CDR3 DNA (partial): TGTGCCAGCAGCTTTGGGCTCTACGAG.

This clone was recorded a few times. Sequencing ends 3 residues short of the CDR3 end; the germline J gene provides the rest. The gene calls are TRBV7-3 and TRBJ2-1; TRBD1 matches 9 bases. The V gene end was trimmed by 3 bases and the J gene end by 7 bases; junction bases not matched to a gene: 1. The CDR3 covers 13 residues. Germline CDR1 is SGHTA and CDR2 is FQGTGA. The CDR3 protein is CASSFDRGNEQFF. CDR3 bases read: TGTGCCAGCAGCTTTGACAGGGGGAATGAG.

There are a few counts of this clone. Read coverage stops 3 residues before the CDR3 terminus; the germline J gene supplies the remainder. This chain links TRBV19 with TRBJ2-1; 11 bases line up with TRBD1. The trim removed 3 bases at V and 2 bases at J, leaving 3 bases unmatched. The CDR3 extends over 16 amino acids. Germline-derived CDR1 and CDR2 are LNHDA and SQIVND (reference sequence). Incomplete CDR3 DNA: TGTGCCAGTAGTATGGACAGGGGGCGAACCTACAATGAG. Translation gives CASSMDRGRTYNE. In full, the CDR3 reads CASSMDRGRTYNEQFF.

In regard to this clone: The observed sequence ends 3 residues before the CDR3 terminus, with the missing tail filled in from the germline J gene. The V call is TRBV6-2 or TRBV6-3, the J call TRBJ1-4; 9 nucleotides line up with TRBD1. J was trimmed by 8 bases and V by 6 bases; bases with no gene match: 4. Germline-derived CDR1 and CDR2 are MNHEY and SVGEGT. This CDR3 has 13 amino acids. Incomplete CDR3 DNA: TGTGCCAGCAGACGGACAGGGGAGGAAAAA. Its protein is CASRRTGEEK. The entire CDR3 sequence reads CASRRTGEEKLFF.

Remarks on this clone: Other DNA sequences from this sample encode an identical CDR3 as well. The sequenced part of the CDR3 DNA is TGTGCCAGCAGCTTAGGAGGTTGGGCAGAAGAGACC. This gives the protein CASSLGGWAEET. In full, the CDR3 is CASSLGGWAEETQYF. The chain employs TRBV7-9 and TRBJ2-5; D is uncertain. The sequenced fragment ends 3 residues before the CDR3 boundary, so the rest is inferred from the germline J gene. The CDR3 is 15 amino acids. The V end was cut by 1 base, the J end by 3 bases, with 12 bases between. The V gene's germline CDR1 is SEHNR and CDR2 FQNEAQ (reference sequence).

A word on this clone: The CDR3 extends 3 residues past the end of the read, so its final part is completed from the germline J gene. The rearrangement uses TRBV7-9 and TRBJ2-1, with 10 bases matching TRBD2. The germline CDR1 and CDR2 sequences are SEHNR and FQNEAQ (reference sequence). V lost 5 bases to trimming and J lost 8 bases; unmatched junction nucleotides: 0. The CDR3 runs 12 residues. CDR3 region: CASSGTSDEQFF. CDR3 DNA (partial): TGTGCCAGCAGCGGGACTAGCGATGAG.

In its sample, this clone was seen many times. The sequence runs out 3 residues before the end of the CDR3; the remainder is reconstructed from the germline J gene. This chain links TRBV10-3 with TRBJ1-2; 9 bases are a match to TRBD1. CDR1 is ENHRY, CDR2 SYGVKD, per germline. This CDR3 contains 14 residues. Trimming took 6 bases from V and 3 from J; bases not matched to a gene: 5. The CDR3 loop is CAIRSDRGDYGYTF. CDR3 bases read: TGTGCCATCAGGTCGGACAGGGGTGACTATGGC.

Regarding this clone: The sequenced fragment ends 3 residues before the CDR3 boundary, so the rest is inferred from the germline J gene. The chain joins TRBV6-1 to TRBJ2-3; D gene unclear. Trimming removed 4 bases at V and 5 bases at J, with 7 bases between. The CDR3 has 12 residues. Germline CDR1 is MNHNS and CDR2 is SASEGT. CDR3 loop: CASSAQGDTQYF. CDR3 DNA, as far as it was read: TGTGCCAGCAGTGCGCAAGGAGATACG.

This clone is large within its sample. The CDR3 end falls 3 residues outside the read, so it is completed with the germline J gene. V usage is TRBV20-1 and J usage is TRBJ1-1, with no clear D. The ends were cut back, 6 bases at V and 5 bases at J, with 22 bases in the middle. The germline V gene encodes CDR1 DFQATT and CDR2 SNEGSKA (reference sequence). The CDR3 totals 15 residues. The CDR3: CSAAALSSGVTEAFF. CDR3 bases read: TGCAGTGCCGCGGCACTTTCATCCGGGGTAACTGAA.

In this sample, this clone turned up a few times. Incomplete CDR3 DNA: TGCGCCAGCAGCTTGGGGGGACAGGCAAATCAGCCC. The encoded protein is CASSLGGQANQP. The whole CDR3 protein reads CASSLGGQANQPQHF. The gene calls are TRBV5-1 and TRBJ1-5; 8 positions match TRBD1. Read data end 3 residues before the CDR3 end; the end is taken from the germline J gene. CDR1 is SGHRS, CDR2 YFSETQ, per germline. After removal of 0 bases from V and 4 bases from J, the junction contained 3 bases not matched to a gene. This CDR3 spans 15 amino acids.

This clone counts as medium-sized. From the germline J gene comes the end of the CDR3, since the read stops 3 residues before it. The genes are TRBV20-1 and TRBJ2-3, with 8 nucleotides matching TRBD2. The CDR3 spans 12 residues. The germline CDR1 and CDR2 sequences are DFQATT and SNEGSKA (reference sequence). CDR3: CSVAGLVVSQYF. CDR3 DNA (partial): TGCAGTGTTGCGGGACTAGTGGTGTCG.

This clone ranks as medium-sized. The CDR3 end lies 3 residues beyond the end of the read and is filled in from the germline J gene. The chain carries TRBV30 and TRBJ1-5; TRBD1 aligns across 7 bases. Germline CDR1 GTSNPN, CDR2 SVGIG (reference sequence). V shed 3 bases and J 0 bases; nucleotides not matched to a gene: 8. CDR3 size: 16 residues. Here the CDR3 reads CAWRTAGTASNQPQHF. CDR3 DNA, as far as it was read: TGTGCCTGGAGAACCGCCGGGACAGCTAGCAATCAGCCC.

Concerning this clone: The read stops 3 residues short of the end of the CDR3; the missing end is completed from the germline J gene. This chain connects TRBV20-1 to TRBJ2-5; 9 bases match TRBD1. The CDR3 is made up of 14 amino acids. V trimming: 3 bases; J trimming: 2 bases; junction bases outside the gene matches: 4. Germline lookup yields CDR1 DFQATT and CDR2 SNEGSKA (reference sequence). CDR3 DNA (partial): TGCAGTGCTAGGGGGGACAGGGAACAAGAGACC. This codes for CSARGDREQET. The CDR3 in its entirety is CSARGDREQETQYF.

This clone is medium-sized within its sample. The sequenced fragment ends 3 residues before the CDR3 boundary, so the rest is inferred from the germline J gene. This sequence joins TRBV9 and TRBJ1-6; 7 bases agree with TRBD1. V shed 3 bases, J shed 7 bases, and the junction held 7 bases outside the gene matches. CDR1 SGDLS and CDR2 YYNGEE come from the germline V gene. The CDR3 has 15 residues. The part of the CDR3 DNA that was read is TGTGCCAGCAGCGGGAGGGACAGAGGGAATTCACCC. Its protein is CASSGRDRGNSP. In full, the CDR3 is CASSGRDRGNSPLHF.

This clone occurred many times. The CDR3 goes on 3 residues after the read ends, and that part is filled in from the germline J gene. The chain recombines TRBV29-1 with TRBJ2-2; D not resolved. The CDR3 is 12 residues long. Trimming pared 7 bases from V and 5 bases from J, leaving 11 bases between. Looked up from germline, CDR1 is SQVTM and CDR2 is ANQGSEA. CDR3 protein: CSGRLVTGELFF. CDR3 DNA (partial): TGCAGCGGGCGGTTAGTAACCGGGGAG.

Note on this clone: At one end, the junction sequence differs from germline, possibly due to a read error. The read stops 3 residues short of the end of the CDR3; the missing end is completed from the germline J gene. The chain uses TRBV7-7 and TRBJ2-5; perhaps TRBD2 as D (5 bases). Germline V CDR1 and CDR2: SSHAT, FNYEAQ (reference sequence). The CDR3 is 14 residues long. CDR3 in amino acids: CASSLELAKETQYF. The part of the CDR3 DNA that was read is TGTGCTAGCAGCTTAGAGCTAGCAAAAGAGACC.

A word on this clone: The CDR3 is cut off 3 residues early in the read; its end comes from the germline J gene. The gene calls are TRBV7-9 and TRBJ2-7, with 10 bases lining up with TRBD1. The CDR3 runs to 15 residues. V lost 1 base, J lost 6 bases, and 6 bases stayed unmatched. Germline loops: CDR1 SEHNR, CDR2 FQNEAQ (reference sequence). Here the CDR3 reads CASSLGGGTGAEQYF. Partial CDR3 DNA: TGTGCCAGCAGCTTAGGAGGTGGGACAGGGGCCGAG. The whole variable domain, filled in from reference TRBV7-9 and TRBJ2-7, reads DTGVSQNPRHKITKRGQNVTFRCDPISEHNRLYWYRQTLGQGPEFLTYFQNEAQLEKSRLLSDRFSAERPKGSFSTLEIQRTEQGDSAMYLCASSLGGGTGAEQYFGPGTRLTVT.

This clone was found a few times. The read stops 3 residues short of the end of the CDR3; the missing end is completed from the germline J gene. The chain is built from TRBV18 and TRBJ2-4, with D perhaps TRBD2 (6 bases). The ends were cut back, 6 bases at V and 0 bases at J, with 9 bases in the middle. This CDR3 is built from 14 residues. CDR1 is KGHSH, CDR2 LQKENI, per germline. The CDR3: CASSSGGAKNIQYF. CDR3 DNA, as far as it was read: TGTGCCAGCTCTTCCGGGGGAGCCAAAAACATT.

This clone was seen more than once but under ten times. The CDR3 end is not reached by the read, which stops 3 residues before it; the germline J gene fills it in. The chain joins TRBV18 to TRBJ2-7, with 7 bases identical to TRBD2. This CDR3 has 14 residues. The germline V gene has CDR1 KGHSH and CDR2 LQKENI. V lost 1 base and J lost 5; bases outside the gene matches: 5. The CDR3 here is CASSPLTTSDEQYF. CDR3 DNA, as far as it was read: TGTGCCAGCTCACCACTAACCACTAGCGACGAG.

The table lists this clone with many counts. The read ends 3 residues shy of where the CDR3 ends; the end is completed using the germline J gene. The V and J genes are TRBV7-3 and TRBJ2-1; TRBD2 aligns across 15 bases. J was trimmed by 5 bases and V by 5 bases; bases with no gene match: 4. Germline CDR1 reads SGHTA; CDR2 reads FQGTGA. This CDR3 has 16 amino acids. CDR3 loop: CASSPRTSGRDNEQFF. The covered CDR3 bases are TGTGCCAGCAGCCCACGGACTAGCGGGAGGGACAATGAG.

With regard to this clone: Coverage ceases 3 residues before the CDR3 finishes, and the germline J gene fills in the end. The chain employs TRBV19 and TRBJ2-2; 8 bases agree with TRBD2. The CDR3 extends over 16 amino acids. The V and J ends lost 5 bases and 3 bases, in that order; junction bases with no gene match: 8. Germline CDR1 reads LNHDA; CDR2 reads SQIVND (reference sequence). The sequenced part of the CDR3 DNA is TGTGCCAGTAGTCCTCGGGTAGCGGGATACACCGGGGAG. It translates to CASSPRVAGYTGE. The full CDR3 protein is CASSPRVAGYTGELFF. The whole variable domain, filled in from reference TRBV19 and TRBJ2-2, reads DGGITQSPKYLFRKEGQNVTLSCEQNLNHDAMYWYRQDPGQGLRLIYYSQIVNDFQKGDIAEGYSVSREKKESFPLTVTSAQKNPTAFYLCASSPRVAGYTGELFFGEGSRLTVL.

Regarding this clone: Coverage ceases 3 residues before the CDR3 finishes, and the germline J gene fills in the end. The V gene is TRBV7-6, the J gene TRBJ2-7; 9 bases line up with TRBD1. V shed 1 base and J 5 bases; nucleotides not matched to a gene: 12. The CDR3 covers 17 residues. Per the germline V gene, CDR1 is SGHVS and CDR2 is FNYEAQ. The CDR3 loop reads CASSLGGTGRGLHEQYF. The part of the CDR3 DNA that was read is TGTGCCAGCAGCTTAGGGGGGACAGGGCGAGGGTTACACGAG.

In this sample, this clone turned up a few times. With the read ending 3 residues before the CDR3 end, the germline J gene is used to fill in that end. The genes are TRBV19 and TRBJ1-2, with TRBD1 matching 8 bases. The V gene's germline CDR1 is LNHDA and CDR2 SQIVND (reference sequence). This CDR3 is built from 12 residues. This CDR3 reads CASRVTGGGYTF. The CDR3 DNA, read in part, is TGTGCCAGTAGGGTCACAGGGGGAGGC.